The TCR beta chain described here comes from a study of monozygotic twins with cystic fibrosis. The data were produced by immunoSEQ multiplex PCR, yet TCRdb's version contains in-frame clones alone and is incomplete. The sample consists of about 36,000 clones, around 82% of them appearing once. There are 11 residues in the CDR3. V gave up 3 bases and J gave up 0 bases, with 1 base separating them. Germline CDR1 SGHRS, CDR2 YFSETQ. The TCR sequence derives from a girl aged 2 to 9 with cystic fibrosis. The chain carries TRBV5-1 and TRBJ2-7, with no clear D. Sequencing was done on a sample of blood. The CDR3 DNA is TGCGCCAGCAGCTCCTCCTACGAGCAGTACTTC. Translated: CASSSSYEQYF.